The source of this TCR beta chain is a study of neurological immune-mediated disorders. Study results and limitations: TCR-beta repertoires seemed private in all groups, with no expanded CDR3 amino acid sequences shared. One related-CDR3 cluster, identified by phylogenetic grouping, held the repertoires of 18 of 34 multiple sclerosis patients and was a possible signature.

The unsorted libraries had their origin in 2 million PBMCs stored at -80 C. The CDR3 is 12 amino acids. Trimming took off 2 bases at V and 5 bases at J, with 6 bases between the two ends. Template-switch 5'RACE cDNA synthesis added a 10-nucleotide unique molecular identifier. TCRdb used MiXCR to reprocess the 5' RACE reads, holding one entry per CDR3 protein. The sample carries approximately 130,000 distinct CDR3 sequences, roughly 3.2% recorded once. This clonotype was seen repeatedly, ten times or more. Its antigen is not known. This TCR derives from a woman aged 25 to 39 with multiple sclerosis. Sample: PBMCs. J is TRBJ2-5 and V is TRBV12-3 or TRBV12-4; no firm D call. The DNA of the CDR3 is TGTGCCAGCAGTTTAAAGCCGGAGACCCAGTACTTC. This codes for CASSLKPETQYF.